Listed here are 18 T cell receptor beta chains from one sample, sequenced in a study of response to subunit inactivated influenza vaccine (dated by TCRdb to between 2018 and 2020). To prepare the library, RT-PCR was applied. The run used an Illumina HiSeq 2500. Using fastp trimming at Q25 and MiXCR clonotype assembly, TCRdb reanalyzed the public sequencing data and kept in-frame beta chains. CDR3 protein sequences are deduplicated, and each keeps its most common genes and DNA. The sample data list fewer than 550,000 distinct CDR3 sequences, and 25% of these were observed just once. Under 2.5% of the sample comes from the top ten. The material sequenced was CD4+ T cells sorted from PBMCs, taken less than 6 days after vaccination. The receptors shown here come from a man in his forties or fifties who received an inactivated influenza vaccine. Donor details come from another sample of the same person, matched by shared clones.

The rearrangement joins TRBV20-1 to TRBJ2-1; 12 nucleotides agree with TRBD2. CDR3 length: 13 amino acids. Per the germline V gene, CDR1 is DFQATT and CDR2 is SNEGSKA (reference sequence). The ends lost 5 bases at V and 9 bases at J; junction bases unmatched: 5. The CDR3 nucleotides read TGCAGTGCTCCACTAGCGGGAGGCGTTGAGCAGTTCTTC. Translation: CSAPLAGGVEQFF.

This clonotype has just a few counts. This chain joins TRBV5-5 and TRBJ2-7; D perhaps matches TRBD1 (7 bases). Between the trimmed V and J ends, which lost 4 bases and 4 bases, there was a span of 18 bases. Looked up from germline, CDR1 is SGHKS and CDR2 is YYEKEE (reference sequence). The CDR3 extends over 15 amino acids. The CDR3 loop reads CASSLRQGGQYEQYF. DNA of the CDR3: TGTGCCAGCAGCCTTCGGCAGGGGGGTCAGTACGAGCAGTACTTC. Looking up the rest from reference TRBV5-5 and TRBJ2-7 gives the full variable domain: DAGVTQSPTHLIKTRGQQVTLRCSPISGHKSVSWYQQVLGQGPQFIFQYYEKEERGRGNFPDRFSARQFPNYSSELNVNALLLGDSALYLCASSLRQGGQYEQYFGPGTRLTVT.

This clonotype was recorded a few times. The V and J genes are TRBV10-1 and TRBJ2-2, with TRBD1 matching 10 bases. The CDR3 sequence is 16 residues long. Per germline, CDR1 WNHNN and CDR2 SYGVQD (reference sequence). V shed 8 bases and J 5 bases; nucleotides not matched to a gene: 11. The CDR3: CASYKSDRGRTGELFF. The CDR3, as DNA: TGCGCCAGCTACAAGTCCGACAGGGGGCGAACCGGGGAGCTGTTTTTT.

This clonotype has more than one count but fewer than ten. The chain joins TRBV5-1 to TRBJ2-1; 10 bases match TRBD2. Trimming cost V 0 bases and J 4 bases; bases outside gene matches: 10. Looked up from germline, CDR1 is SGHRS and CDR2 is YFSETQ. This CDR3 comprises 18 residues. The CDR3 loop is CASSLGNSGRWGYNEQFF. Here the CDR3 DNA reads TGCGCCAGCAGCTTGGGGAATAGCGGGAGGTGGGGATACAATGAGCAGTTCTTC.

This chain joins TRBV20-1 and TRBJ2-1; 7 nucleotides line up with TRBD1. Looked up from germline, CDR1 is DFQATT and CDR2 is SNEGSKA (reference sequence). The CDR3 runs 14 residues. The ends lost 2 bases at V and 6 bases at J; junction bases unmatched: 7. In nucleotides, the CDR3 is TGCAGTGCTAGACTCCGGACAGGTCGCAATGAGCAGTTCTTC. Protein sequence: CSARLRTGRNEQFF.

This chain uses TRBV21-1 with TRBJ2-3; the table's TRBD2 call for D was not verified on the DNA. TRBV21-1 is marked as a pseudogene. The CDR3 spans 18 residues. In DNA form, the CDR3 reads TGTGCCAGCAGCAAAGCGGTGAGGGGTCAAGGGACCTCAGATACGCAGTATTTT. This sequence encodes CASSKAVRGQGTSDTQYF.

This clonotype was counted only a few times. CDR3 loop: CASTLGGSGGGELFF. CDR3 nucleotide sequence: TGTGCCAGCACCTTAGGAGGTAGCGGGGGCGGGGAGCTGTTTTTT. The V gene is TRBV28, the J gene TRBJ2-2; TRBD2 aligns across 9 bases. Unmatched junction bases numbered 10, after V lost 7 bases and J lost 7 bases. CDR3 length: 15 amino acids. In germline, CDR1 is MDHEN, CDR2 SYDVKM.

The V gene is TRBV20-1, the J gene TRBJ1-2; tentative D call: TRBD1 (6 bases). Germline assignment: CDR1 DFQATT and CDR2 SNEGSKA (reference sequence). The CDR3 has 14 residues. Trimming shortened V by 4 bases and J by 0 bases, and 12 bases separated the two germline ends. The CDR3 DNA sequence: TGCAGTGCTACTCGGGCAGGGGCTAACTATGGCTACACCTTC. Its translation: CSATRAGANYGYTF.

The chain links TRBV5-1 to TRBJ2-7, with no clear D. The ends were cut back, 0 bases at V and 5 bases at J, with 9 bases in the middle. Germline V gene sequence: CDR1 SGHRS, CDR2 YFSETQ. The CDR3 consists of 13 residues. The CDR3 nucleotides read TGCGCCAGCAGCTTGGTGGAAAGGGACGAGCAGTACTTC. Amino acid sequence: CASSLVERDEQYF.

This clonotype showed up just a few times. This sequence joins TRBV20-1 and TRBJ2-1, with 11 bases lining up with TRBD2. The ends lost 5 bases at V and 12 bases at J; junction bases unmatched: 6. Per the germline V gene, CDR1 is DFQATT and CDR2 is SNEGSKA (reference sequence). The CDR3 has 12 amino acids. CDR3: CSALAGGVAQFF. The DNA for the CDR3 is TGCAGTGCTCTAGCGGGAGGTGTTGCGCAGTTCTTC.

This chain joins TRBV4-3 and TRBJ1-5; unclear D gene. The CDR3 runs to 18 residues. The germline V gene has CDR1 LGHNA and CDR2 YSLEER. V shed 0 bases and J shed 0 bases, with 15 bases lying between them. The CDR3 DNA follows: TGCGCCAGCAGCCAAGATAGACCTGGGAAAGTTAGCAATCAGCCCCAGCATTTT. Protein sequence: CASSQDRPGKVSNQPQHF.

V is TRBV6-2 or TRBV6-3 and J is TRBJ2-3, with unresolved D. The CDR3 spans 13 residues. The ends were cut back, 2 bases at V and 2 bases at J, with 5 bases in the middle. Germline V gene sequence: CDR1 MNHEY, CDR2 SVGEGT. The CDR3: CASSYPNTDTQYF. CDR3 nucleotides: TGTGCCAGCAGTTACCCCAACACAGATACGCAGTATTTT.

The chain combines TRBV4-3 with TRBJ1-1; TRBD1 matches 11 bases. Germline values: CDR1 LGHNA, CDR2 YSLEER. The V gene end was trimmed by 1 base and the J gene end by 6 bases; junction bases not matched to a gene: 7. The CDR3 sequence is 16 residues long. CDR3 nucleotides: TGCGCCAGCAGCCAAGGGACAGGGGGCGCGTACGCTGAAGCTTTCTTT. Protein: CASSQGTGGAYAEAFF.

The CDR3 DNA reads TGTGCCAGCAGCCAGCCGGGACTAGCGGTTAACTACGAGCAGTACTTC. Protein product: CASSQPGLAVNYEQYF. This chain uses TRBV7-2 with TRBJ2-7; 11 bases map to TRBD2. Germline CDR1 is SGHTA and CDR2 is FQGNSA. The junction had 9 bases not matched to a gene; V was cut back by 5 bases and J by 3 bases. The CDR3 is 16 residues long.

This sequence joins TRBV29-1 and TRBJ2-3, with D perhaps TRBD2 (5 bases). The germline V gene has CDR1 SQVTM and CDR2 ANQGSEA. CDR3 length: 12 amino acids. Trimming stripped 7 bases from V and 9 bases from J, with 17 bases between. CDR3 in amino acids: CSAVEDSGTQYF. CDR3 nucleotides: TGCAGCGCAGTCGAGGACTCTGGCACGCAGTATTTT.

The gene calls are TRBV15 and TRBJ1-5; 7 nucleotides match TRBD1. Germline CDR1 and CDR2: LNHNV and YYDKDF (reference sequence). The CDR3 length is 15 residues. Trimming at V came to 4 bases and at J to 9 bases, leaving 12 bases not matched to a gene. CDR3 nucleotide sequence: TGTGCCACCAGCACCTTCGGGACAGTGAGATCGCCCCAGCATTTT. The encoded protein is CATSTFGTVRSPQHF.

This clonotype has just a few counts. The chain is built from TRBV24-1 and TRBJ2-2; D is perhaps TRBD2 (6 bases). The CDR3 has 15 amino acids. V lost 5 bases to trimming and J lost 5 bases, with 14 bases between them. CDR1 KGHDR and CDR2 SFDVKD come from the germline V gene. CDR3 nucleotide sequence: TGTGCCACCAGTGCCCGTGGAGGGCGAACCGGGGAGCTGTTTTTT. It codes for CATSARGGRTGELFF.

This clonotype was detected only a few times. This sequence joins TRBV5-1 and TRBJ2-1; TRBD2 agrees at 11 bases. The CDR3 loop spans 15 amino acids. J gave up 6 bases and V 4 bases, and 6 bases lay outside the gene matches. Germline V gene sequence: CDR1 SGHRS, CDR2 YFSETQ. In DNA form, the CDR3 reads TGCGCCAGCAGCCAGGGACTAGCGGAGCCCAATGAGCAGTTCTTC. As protein: CASSQGLAEPNEQFF.